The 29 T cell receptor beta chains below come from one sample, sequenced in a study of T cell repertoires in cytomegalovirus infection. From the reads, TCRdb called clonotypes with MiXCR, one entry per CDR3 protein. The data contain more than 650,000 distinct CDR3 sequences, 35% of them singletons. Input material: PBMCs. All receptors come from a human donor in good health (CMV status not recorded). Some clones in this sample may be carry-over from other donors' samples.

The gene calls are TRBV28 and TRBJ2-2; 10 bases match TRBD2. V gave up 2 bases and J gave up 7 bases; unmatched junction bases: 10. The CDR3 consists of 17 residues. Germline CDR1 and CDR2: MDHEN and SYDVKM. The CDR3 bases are TGTGCCAGCAGTTTAACCGCTGCAGGACTAGCGGTCGGGGAGCTGTTTTTT. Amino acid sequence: CASSLTAAGLAVGELFF.

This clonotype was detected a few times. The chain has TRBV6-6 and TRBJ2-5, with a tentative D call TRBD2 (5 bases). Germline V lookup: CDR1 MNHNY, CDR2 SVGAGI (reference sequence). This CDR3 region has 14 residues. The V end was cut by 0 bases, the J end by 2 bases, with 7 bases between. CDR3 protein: CASSYSTTQETQYF. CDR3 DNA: TGTGCCAGCAGTTACTCGACTACGCAAGAGACCCAGTACTTC.

CDR3 sequence reads: CSANLGPQGEAFF. DNA for the CDR3: TGCAGTGCCAATTTGGGCCCGCAGGGTGAAGCTTTCTTT. This chain connects TRBV20-1 to TRBJ1-1, with D perhaps matching TRBD1 (5 bases). CDR3 length: 13 amino acids. V was trimmed by 6 bases and J by 7 bases, leaving 18 bases between them. Per germline, CDR1 DFQATT and CDR2 SNEGSKA (reference sequence).

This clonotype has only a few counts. Written as DNA, the CDR3 is TGCGCCAGCAGCTTGGATCACCCCGGGGAGCTGTTTTTT. It is translated as CASSLDHPGELFF. The chain combines TRBV5-1 with TRBJ2-2; D not resolved. Germline V CDR1 and CDR2: SGHRS, YFSETQ. The CDR3 runs to 13 residues. The ends were cut back, 0 bases at V and 6 bases at J, with 6 bases in the middle.

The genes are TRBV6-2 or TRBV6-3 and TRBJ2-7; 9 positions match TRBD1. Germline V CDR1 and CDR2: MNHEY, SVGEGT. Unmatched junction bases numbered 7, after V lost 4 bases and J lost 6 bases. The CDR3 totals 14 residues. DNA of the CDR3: TGTGCCAGCAGTTTCAGGACAGGGGTGTTCGAGCAGTACTTC. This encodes CASSFRTGVFEQYF.

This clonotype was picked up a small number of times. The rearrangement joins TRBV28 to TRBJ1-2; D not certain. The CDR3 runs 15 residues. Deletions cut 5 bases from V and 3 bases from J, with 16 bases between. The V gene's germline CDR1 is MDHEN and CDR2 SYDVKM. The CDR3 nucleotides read TGTGCCAGCAGTCCCTTGGCCCAAAGAGACTATGGCTACACCTTC. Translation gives CASSPLAQRDYGYTF.

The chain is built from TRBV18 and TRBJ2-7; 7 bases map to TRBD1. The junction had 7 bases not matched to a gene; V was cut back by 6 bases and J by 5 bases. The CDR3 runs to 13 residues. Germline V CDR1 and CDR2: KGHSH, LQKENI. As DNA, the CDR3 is TGTGCCAGCTCCTCGGACAGGTTCAACGAGCAGTACTTC. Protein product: CASSSDRFNEQYF.

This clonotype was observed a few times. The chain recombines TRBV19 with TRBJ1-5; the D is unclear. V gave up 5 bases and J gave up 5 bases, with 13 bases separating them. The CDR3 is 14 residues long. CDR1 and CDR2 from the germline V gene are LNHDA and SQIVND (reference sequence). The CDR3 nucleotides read TGTGCCAGTAGTTGGGAGGCAAAGTATCAGCCCCAGCATTTT. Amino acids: CASSWEAKYQPQHF.

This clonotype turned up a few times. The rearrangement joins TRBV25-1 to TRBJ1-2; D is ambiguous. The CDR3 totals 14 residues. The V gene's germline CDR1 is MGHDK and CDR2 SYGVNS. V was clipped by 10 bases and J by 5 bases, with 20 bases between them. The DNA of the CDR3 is TGTGCCACCAAACGCCGGGATTCGGATTATGGCTACACCTTC. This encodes CATKRRDSDYGYTF.

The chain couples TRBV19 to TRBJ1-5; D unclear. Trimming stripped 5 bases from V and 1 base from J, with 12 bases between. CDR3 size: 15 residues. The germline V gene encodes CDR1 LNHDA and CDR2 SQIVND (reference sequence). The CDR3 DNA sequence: TGTGCCAGTAGTCTCGCTCCTCCGAGCAATCAGCCCCAGCATTTT. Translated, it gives CASSLAPPSNQPQHF.

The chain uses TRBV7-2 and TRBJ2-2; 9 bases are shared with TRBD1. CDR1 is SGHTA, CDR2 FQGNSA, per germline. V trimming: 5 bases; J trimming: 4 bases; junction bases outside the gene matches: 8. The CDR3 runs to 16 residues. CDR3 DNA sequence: TGTGCCAGCAGCCAGGACAGGGGAGTTCTCACCGGGGAGCTGTTTTTT. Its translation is CASSQDRGVLTGELFF.

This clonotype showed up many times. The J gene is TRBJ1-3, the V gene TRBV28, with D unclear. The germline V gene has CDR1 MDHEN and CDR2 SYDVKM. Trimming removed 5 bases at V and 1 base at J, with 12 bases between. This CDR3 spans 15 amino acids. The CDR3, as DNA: TGTGCCAGCAGTCCAACCCGCGGGTCTGGAAACACCATATATTTT. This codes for CASSPTRGSGNTIYF.

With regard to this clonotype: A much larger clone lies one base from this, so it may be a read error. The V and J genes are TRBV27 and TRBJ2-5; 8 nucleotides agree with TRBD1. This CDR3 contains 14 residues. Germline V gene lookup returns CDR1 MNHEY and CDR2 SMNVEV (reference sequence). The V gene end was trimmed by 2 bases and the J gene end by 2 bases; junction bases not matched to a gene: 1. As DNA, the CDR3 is TGTGCCAGCAGTTTACACAGGGGGCAAGAGACCCAGTACTTC. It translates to CASSLHRGQETQYF.

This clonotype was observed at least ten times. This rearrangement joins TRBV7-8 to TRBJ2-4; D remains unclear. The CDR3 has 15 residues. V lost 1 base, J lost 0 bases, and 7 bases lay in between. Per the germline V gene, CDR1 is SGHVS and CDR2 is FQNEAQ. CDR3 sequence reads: CASSLEGLAKNIQYF. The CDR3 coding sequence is TGTGCCAGCAGCTTAGAGGGATTAGCCAAAAACATTCAGTACTTC.

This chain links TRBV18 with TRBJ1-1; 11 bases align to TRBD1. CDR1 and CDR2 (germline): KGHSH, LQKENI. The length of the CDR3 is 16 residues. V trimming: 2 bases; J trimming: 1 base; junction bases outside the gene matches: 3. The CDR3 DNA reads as TGTGCCAGCTCACCAGGGACAGGGGGAAAGAACACTGAAGCTTTCTTT. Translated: CASSPGTGGKNTEAFF.

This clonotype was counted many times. CDR3 loop: CASSLGTANSNQPQHF. CDR3 nucleotide sequence: TGTGCCAGCAGCTTAGGGACAGCGAATAGCAATCAGCCCCAGCATTTT. This chain links TRBV7-2 with TRBJ1-5, with D perhaps TRBD1 (6 bases). Germline V gene sequence: CDR1 SGHTA, CDR2 FQGNSA. V was shortened by 1 base and J by 0 bases, with 10 bases between the two germline ends. This CDR3 has 16 amino acids.

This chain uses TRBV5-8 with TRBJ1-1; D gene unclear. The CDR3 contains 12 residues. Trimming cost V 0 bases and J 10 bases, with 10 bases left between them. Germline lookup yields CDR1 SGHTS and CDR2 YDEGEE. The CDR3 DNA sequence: TGTGCCAGCAGCTTGGGCCTCCTTAGAGCTTTCTTT. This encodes CASSLGLLRAFF.

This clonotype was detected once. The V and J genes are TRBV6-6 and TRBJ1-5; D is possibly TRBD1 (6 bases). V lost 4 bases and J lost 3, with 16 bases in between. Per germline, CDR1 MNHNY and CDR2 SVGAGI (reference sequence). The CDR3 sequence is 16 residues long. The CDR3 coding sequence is TGTGCCAGCAGTTCTTCTTCGGACAGTATCAATCAGCCCCAGCATTTT. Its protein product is CASSSSSDSINQPQHF.

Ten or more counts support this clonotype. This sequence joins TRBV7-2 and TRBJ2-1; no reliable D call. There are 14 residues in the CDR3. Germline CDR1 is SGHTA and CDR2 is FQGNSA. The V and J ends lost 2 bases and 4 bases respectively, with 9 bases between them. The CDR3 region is CASSLPTGYNEQFF. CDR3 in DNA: TGTGCCAGCAGCTTACCCACTGGGTACAATGAGCAGTTCTTC. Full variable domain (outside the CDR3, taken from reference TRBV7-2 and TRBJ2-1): GAGVSQSPSNKVTEKGKDVELRCDPISGHTALYWYRQSLGQGLEFLIYFQGNSAPDKSGLPSDRFSAERTGGSVSTLTIQRTQQEDSAVYLCASSLPTGYNEQFFGPGTRLTVL.

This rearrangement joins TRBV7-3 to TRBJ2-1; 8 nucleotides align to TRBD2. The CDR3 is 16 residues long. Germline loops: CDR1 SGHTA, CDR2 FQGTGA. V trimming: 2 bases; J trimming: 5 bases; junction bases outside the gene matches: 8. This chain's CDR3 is CASSLDPSGRHNEQFF. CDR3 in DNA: TGTGCCAGCAGCTTAGATCCTAGCGGGCGGCACAATGAGCAGTTCTTC. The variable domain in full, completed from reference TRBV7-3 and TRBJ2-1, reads GAGVSQTPSNKVTEKGKYVELRCDPISGHTALYWYRQSLGQGPEFLIYFQGTGAADDSGLPNDRFFAVRPEGSVSTLKIQRTERGDSAVYLCASSLDPSGRHNEQFFGPGTRLTVL.

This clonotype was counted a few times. CDR3 sequence (DNA): TGTGCCAGCAGTTTAGCAGGGGGCGAAAGTGGCAATCAGCCCCAGCATTTT. Protein sequence: CASSLAGGESGNQPQHF. The chain links TRBV12-3 or TRBV12-4 to TRBJ1-5; 7 positions match TRBD1. V shed 0 bases and J 2 bases; nucleotides not matched to a gene: 7. This CDR3 has 17 residues.

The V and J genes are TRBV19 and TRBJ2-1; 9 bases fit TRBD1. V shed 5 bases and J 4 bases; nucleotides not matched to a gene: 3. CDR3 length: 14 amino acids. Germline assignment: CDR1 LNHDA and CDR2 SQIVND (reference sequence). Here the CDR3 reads CASSEGQGYNEQFF. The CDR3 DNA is TGTGCCAGTAGTGAGGGACAGGGTTACAATGAGCAGTTCTTC.

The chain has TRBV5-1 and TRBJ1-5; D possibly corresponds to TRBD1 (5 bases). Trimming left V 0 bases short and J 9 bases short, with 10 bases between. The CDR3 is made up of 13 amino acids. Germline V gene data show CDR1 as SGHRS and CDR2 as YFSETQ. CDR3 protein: CASSLVTGGPQHF. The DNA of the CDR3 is TGCGCCAGCAGCTTGGTGACTGGGGGGCCCCAGCATTTT.

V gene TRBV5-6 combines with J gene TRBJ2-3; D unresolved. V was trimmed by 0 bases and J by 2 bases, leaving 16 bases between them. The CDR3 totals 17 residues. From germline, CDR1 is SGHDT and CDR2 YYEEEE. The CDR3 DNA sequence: TGTGCCAGCAGCTTGGCCGGGCCTCCAATTCTCACAGATACGCAGTATTTT. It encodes CASSLAGPPILTDTQYF.

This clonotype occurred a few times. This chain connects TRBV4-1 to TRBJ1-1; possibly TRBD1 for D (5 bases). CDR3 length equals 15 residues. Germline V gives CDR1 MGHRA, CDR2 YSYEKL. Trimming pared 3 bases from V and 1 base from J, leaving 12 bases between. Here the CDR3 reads CASSHPGHQNTEAFF. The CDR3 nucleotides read TGCGCCAGCAGCCATCCAGGACACCAGAACACTGAAGCTTTCTTT.

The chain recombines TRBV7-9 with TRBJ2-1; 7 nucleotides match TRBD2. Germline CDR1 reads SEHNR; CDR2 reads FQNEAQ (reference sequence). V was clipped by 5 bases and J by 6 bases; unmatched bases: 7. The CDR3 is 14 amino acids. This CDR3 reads CASSQSGVPNEQFF. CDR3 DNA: TGTGCCAGCAGCCAGAGCGGGGTACCCAATGAGCAGTTCTTC.

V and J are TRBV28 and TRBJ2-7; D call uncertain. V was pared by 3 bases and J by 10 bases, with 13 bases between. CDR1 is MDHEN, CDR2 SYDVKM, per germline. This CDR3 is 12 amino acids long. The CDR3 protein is CASSFIGLDQYF. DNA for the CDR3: TGTGCCAGCAGTTTTATCGGGTTAGATCAGTACTTC.

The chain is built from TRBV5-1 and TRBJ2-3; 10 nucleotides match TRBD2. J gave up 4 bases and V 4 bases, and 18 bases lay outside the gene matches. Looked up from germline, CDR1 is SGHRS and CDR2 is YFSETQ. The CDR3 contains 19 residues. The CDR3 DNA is TGCGCCAGCAGCGGTAGGGAAGCGGGAGGGCCTCTGAATGCAGATACGCAGTATTTT. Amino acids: CASSGREAGGPLNADTQYF.

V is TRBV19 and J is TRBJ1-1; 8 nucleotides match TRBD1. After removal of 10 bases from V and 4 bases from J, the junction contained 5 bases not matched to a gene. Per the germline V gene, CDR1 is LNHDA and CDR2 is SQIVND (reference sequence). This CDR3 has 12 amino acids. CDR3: CATRTGSTEAFF. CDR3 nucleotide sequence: TGTGCCACCCGGACAGGGAGCACTGAAGCTTTCTTT.